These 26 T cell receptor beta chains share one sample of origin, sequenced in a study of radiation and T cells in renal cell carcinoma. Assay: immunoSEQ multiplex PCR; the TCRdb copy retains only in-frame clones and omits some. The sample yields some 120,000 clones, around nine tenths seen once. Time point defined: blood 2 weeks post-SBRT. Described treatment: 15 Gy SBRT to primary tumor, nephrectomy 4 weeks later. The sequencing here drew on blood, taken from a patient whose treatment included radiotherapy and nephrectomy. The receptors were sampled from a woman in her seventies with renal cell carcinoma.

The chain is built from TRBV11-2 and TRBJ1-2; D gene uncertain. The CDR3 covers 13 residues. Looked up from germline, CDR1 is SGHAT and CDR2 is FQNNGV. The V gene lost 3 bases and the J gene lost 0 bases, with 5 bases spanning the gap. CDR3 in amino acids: CASSLTANYGYTF. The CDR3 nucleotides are TGTGCCAGCAGCTTGACTGCTAACTATGGCTACACCTTC.

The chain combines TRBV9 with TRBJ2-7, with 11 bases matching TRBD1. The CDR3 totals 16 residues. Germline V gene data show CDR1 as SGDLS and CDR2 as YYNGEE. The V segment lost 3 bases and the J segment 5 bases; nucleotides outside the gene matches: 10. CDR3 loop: CASSGGPDRGPNEQYF. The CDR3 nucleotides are TGTGCCAGCAGCGGAGGTCCGGACAGGGGGCCCAACGAGCAGTACTTC.

The CDR3 sequence: CSVGGRGNQPQHF. The CDR3 DNA is TGCAGCGTTGGGGGACGGGGCAATCAGCCCCAGCATTTT. This sequence joins TRBV29-1 and TRBJ1-5; possibly TRBD1 for D (5 bases). Per germline, CDR1 SQVTM and CDR2 ANQGSEA. V gave up 4 bases and J gave up 2 bases, with 9 bases separating them. There are 13 residues in the CDR3.

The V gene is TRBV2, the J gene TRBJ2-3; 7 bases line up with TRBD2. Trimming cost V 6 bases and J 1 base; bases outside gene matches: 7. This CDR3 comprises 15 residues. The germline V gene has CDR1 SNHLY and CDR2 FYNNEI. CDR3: CASSELASGTDTQYF. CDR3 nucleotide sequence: TGTGCCAGCAGCGAACTAGCGTCTGGCACAGATACGCAGTATTTT.

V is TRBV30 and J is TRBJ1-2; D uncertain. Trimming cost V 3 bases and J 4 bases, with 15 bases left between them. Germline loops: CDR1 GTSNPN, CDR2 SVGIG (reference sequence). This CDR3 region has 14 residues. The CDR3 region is CAWRDPLVLYGYTF. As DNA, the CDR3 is TGTGCCTGGAGGGACCCCCTCGTACTCTATGGCTACACCTTC.

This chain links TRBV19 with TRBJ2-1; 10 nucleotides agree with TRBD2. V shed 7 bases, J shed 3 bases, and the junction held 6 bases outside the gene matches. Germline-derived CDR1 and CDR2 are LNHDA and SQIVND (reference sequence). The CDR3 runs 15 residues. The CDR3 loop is CASTKAGGFYNEQFF. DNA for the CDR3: TGTGCCAGTACTAAAGCGGGGGGGTTCTACAATGAGCAGTTCTTC.

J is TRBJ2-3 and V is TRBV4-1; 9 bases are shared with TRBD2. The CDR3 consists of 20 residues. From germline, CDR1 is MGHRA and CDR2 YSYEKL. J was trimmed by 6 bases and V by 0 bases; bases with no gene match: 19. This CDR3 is CASSQEAGVRAGGPRDTQYF. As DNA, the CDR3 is TGCGCCAGCAGCCAAGAGGCAGGGGTGAGGGCGGGGGGGCCTAGGGATACGCAGTATTTT.

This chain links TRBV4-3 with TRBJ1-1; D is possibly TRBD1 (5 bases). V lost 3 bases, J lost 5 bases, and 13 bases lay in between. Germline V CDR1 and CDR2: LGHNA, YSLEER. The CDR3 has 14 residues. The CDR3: CASSHDGGGTEAFF. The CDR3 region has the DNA TGCGCCAGCAGCCACGATGGGGGGGGGACTGAAGCTTTCTTT.

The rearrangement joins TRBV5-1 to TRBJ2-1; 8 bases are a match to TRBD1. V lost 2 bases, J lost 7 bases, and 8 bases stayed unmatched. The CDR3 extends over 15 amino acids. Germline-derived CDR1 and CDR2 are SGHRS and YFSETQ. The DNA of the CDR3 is TGCGCCAGCAGCTTCGGCAGGGGGCAAGTGAATGAGCAGTTCTTC. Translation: CASSFGRGQVNEQFF.

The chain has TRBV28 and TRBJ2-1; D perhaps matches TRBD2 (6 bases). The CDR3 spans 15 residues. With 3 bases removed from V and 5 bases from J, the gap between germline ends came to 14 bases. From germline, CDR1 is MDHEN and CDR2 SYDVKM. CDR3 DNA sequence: TGTGCCAGCAGTTTCCCTGGGGGGATGAACAATGAGCAGTTCTTC. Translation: CASSFPGGMNNEQFF.

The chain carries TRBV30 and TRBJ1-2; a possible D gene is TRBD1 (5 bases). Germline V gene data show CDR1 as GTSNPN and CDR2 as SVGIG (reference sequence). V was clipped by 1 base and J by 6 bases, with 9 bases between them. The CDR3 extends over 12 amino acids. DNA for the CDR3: TGTGCCTGGAGTGGAAGGGGTAATGGCTACACCTTC. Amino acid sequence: CAWSGRGNGYTF. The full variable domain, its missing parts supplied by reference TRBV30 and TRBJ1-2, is SQTIHQWPATLVQPVGSPLSLECTVEGTSNPNLYWYRQAAGRGLQLLFYSVGIGQISSEVPQNLSASRPQDRQFILSSKKLLLSDSGFYLCAWSGRGNGYTFGSGTRLTVV.

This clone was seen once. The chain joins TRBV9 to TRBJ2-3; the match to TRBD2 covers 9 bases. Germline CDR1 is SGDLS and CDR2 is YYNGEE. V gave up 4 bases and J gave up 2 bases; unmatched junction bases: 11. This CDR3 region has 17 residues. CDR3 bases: TGTGCCAGCAGCTCCTTGGCGGGCGGGGGGGCCACAGATACGCAGTATTTT. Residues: CASSSLAGGGATDTQYF.

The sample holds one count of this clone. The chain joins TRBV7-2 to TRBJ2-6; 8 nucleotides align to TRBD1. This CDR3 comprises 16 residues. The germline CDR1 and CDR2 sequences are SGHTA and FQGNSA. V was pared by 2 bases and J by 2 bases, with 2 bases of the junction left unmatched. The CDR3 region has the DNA TGTGCCAGCAGCTTACAGGGGGCAGCTGGGGCCAACGTCCTGACTTTC. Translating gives CASSLQGAAGANVLTF.

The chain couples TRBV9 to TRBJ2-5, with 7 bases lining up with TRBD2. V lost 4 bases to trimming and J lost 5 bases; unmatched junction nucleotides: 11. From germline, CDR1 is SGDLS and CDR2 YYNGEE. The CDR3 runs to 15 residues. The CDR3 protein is CASSPRRAGDETQYF. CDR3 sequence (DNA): TGTGCCAGCAGCCCTAGGCGGGCGGGGGATGAGACCCAGTACTTC.

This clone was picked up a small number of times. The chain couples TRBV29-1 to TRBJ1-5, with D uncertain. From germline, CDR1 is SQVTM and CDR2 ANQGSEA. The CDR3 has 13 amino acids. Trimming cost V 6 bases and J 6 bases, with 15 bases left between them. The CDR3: CSVLRGNGQPQHF. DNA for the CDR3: TGCAGCGTCCTGAGAGGGAACGGTCAGCCCCAGCATTTT.

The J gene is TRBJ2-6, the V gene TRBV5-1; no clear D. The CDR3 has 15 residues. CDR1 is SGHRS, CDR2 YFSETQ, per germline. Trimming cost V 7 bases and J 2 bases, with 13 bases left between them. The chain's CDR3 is CASHNPGAGANVLTF. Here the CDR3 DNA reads TGCGCCAGCCATAACCCAGGAGCTGGGGCCAACGTCCTGACTTTC.

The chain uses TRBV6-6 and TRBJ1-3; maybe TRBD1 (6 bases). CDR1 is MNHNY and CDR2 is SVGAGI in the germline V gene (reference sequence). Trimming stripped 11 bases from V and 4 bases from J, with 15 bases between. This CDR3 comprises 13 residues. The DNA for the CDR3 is TGTGCCGTAACTGAGGGGGTCGGAAACACCATATATTTT. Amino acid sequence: CAVTEGVGNTIYF.

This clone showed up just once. This chain's CDR3 is CASSPQGTGVSPLHF. Written as DNA, the CDR3 is TGTGCCAGCAGCCCCCAGGGGACAGGCGTTTCACCCCTCCACTTT. V and J are TRBV9 and TRBJ1-6; 8 nucleotides agree with TRBD1. Germline V gene data show CDR1 as SGDLS and CDR2 as YYNGEE. V lost 4 bases to trimming and J lost 9 bases; unmatched junction nucleotides: 9. CDR3 size: 15 residues.

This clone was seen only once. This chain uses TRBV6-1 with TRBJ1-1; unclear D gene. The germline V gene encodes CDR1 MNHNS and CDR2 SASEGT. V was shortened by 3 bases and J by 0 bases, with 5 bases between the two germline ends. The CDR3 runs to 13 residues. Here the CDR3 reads CASSDSMNTEAFF. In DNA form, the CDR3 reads TGTGCCAGCAGTGACAGCATGAACACTGAAGCTTTCTTT.

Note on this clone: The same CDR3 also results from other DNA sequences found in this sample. In DNA, the CDR3 is TGTGCCAGCAGTGAAGCGAGCGGGGGGGCTCCCGGGGAGCTGTTTTTT. This codes for CASSEASGGAPGELFF. The genes are TRBV6-1 and TRBJ2-2; 10 nucleotides agree with TRBD2. In germline, CDR1 is MNHNS, CDR2 SASEGT. Germline trimming cut 0 bases from V and 6 bases from J; bases unmatched to any gene: 4. There are 16 residues in the CDR3.

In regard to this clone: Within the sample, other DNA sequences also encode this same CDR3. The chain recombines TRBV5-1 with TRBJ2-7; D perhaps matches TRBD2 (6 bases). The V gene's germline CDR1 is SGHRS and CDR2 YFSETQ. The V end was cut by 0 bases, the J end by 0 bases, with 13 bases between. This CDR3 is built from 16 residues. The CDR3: CASSLVGTGSSYEQYF. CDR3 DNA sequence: TGCGCCAGCAGCTTGGTAGGGACCGGGAGCTCCTACGAGCAGTACTTC.

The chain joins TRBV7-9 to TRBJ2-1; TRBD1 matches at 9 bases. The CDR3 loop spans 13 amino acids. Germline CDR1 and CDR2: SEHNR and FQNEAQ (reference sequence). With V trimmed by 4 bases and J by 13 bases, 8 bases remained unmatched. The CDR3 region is CASSSRDRVTQFF. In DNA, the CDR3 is TGTGCCAGCAGCTCCCGGGACAGGGTAACTCAGTTCTTC.

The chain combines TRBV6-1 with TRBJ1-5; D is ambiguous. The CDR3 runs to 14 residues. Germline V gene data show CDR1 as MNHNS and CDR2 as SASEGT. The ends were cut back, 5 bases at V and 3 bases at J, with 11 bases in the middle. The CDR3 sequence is CASSLGPDNQPQHF. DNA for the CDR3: TGTGCCAGCAGTTTAGGGCCAGACAATCAGCCCCAGCATTTT.

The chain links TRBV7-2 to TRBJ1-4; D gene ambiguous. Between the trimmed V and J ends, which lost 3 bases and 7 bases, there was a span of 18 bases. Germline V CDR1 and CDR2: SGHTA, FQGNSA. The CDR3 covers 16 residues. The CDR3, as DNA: TGTGCCAGCAGCTTGAACTTATTTTTTAGCGGTGAAAAACTGTTTTTT. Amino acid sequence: CASSLNLFFSGEKLFF. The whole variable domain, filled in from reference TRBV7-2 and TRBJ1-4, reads GAGVSQSPSNKVTEKGKDVELRCDPISGHTALYWYRQSLGQGLEFLIYFQGNSAPDKSGLPSDRFSAERTGGSVSTLTIQRTQQEDSAVYLCASSLNLFFSGEKLFFGSGTQLSVL.

DNA for the CDR3: TGTGCCAGCAGCTTCAATAGCGGGGACTACGAGCAGTACTTC. It specifies CASSFNSGDYEQYF. This chain uses TRBV7-3 with TRBJ2-7, with 8 bases that match TRBD2. The V segment lost 3 bases and the J segment 3 bases; nucleotides outside the gene matches: 4. Germline CDR1 reads SGHTA; CDR2 reads FQGTGA. CDR3 length equals 14 residues.

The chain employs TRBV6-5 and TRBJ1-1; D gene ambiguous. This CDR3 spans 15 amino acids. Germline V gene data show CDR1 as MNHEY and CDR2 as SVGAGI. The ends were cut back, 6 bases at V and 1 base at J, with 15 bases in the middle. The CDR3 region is CASRRSSPANTEAFF. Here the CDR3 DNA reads TGTGCCAGCAGGCGAAGCAGTCCAGCGAACACTGAAGCTTTCTTT.